This T cell receptor beta chain was recovered during a study of control samples from healthy donors and cancer patients. Sequenced by immunoSEQ multiplex PCR; TCRdb stores in-frame clones only, minus some. The sample records some 73,000 clones, 94% being singletons. The germline V gene has CDR1 SGHRS and CDR2 YFSETQ. This CDR3 has 13 amino acids. The V end lost 0 bases, the J end lost 1 base, and 4 bases lay between the germline ends. The chain is built from TRBV5-1 and TRBJ1-1; D gene ambiguous. The sequenced sample was blood. The TCR sequence derives from a woman aged 40-49 years in good health. The CDR3 sequence: CASSLAQNTEAFF. CDR3 bases: TGCGCCAGCAGCTTGGCTCAGAACACTGAAGCTTTCTTT.